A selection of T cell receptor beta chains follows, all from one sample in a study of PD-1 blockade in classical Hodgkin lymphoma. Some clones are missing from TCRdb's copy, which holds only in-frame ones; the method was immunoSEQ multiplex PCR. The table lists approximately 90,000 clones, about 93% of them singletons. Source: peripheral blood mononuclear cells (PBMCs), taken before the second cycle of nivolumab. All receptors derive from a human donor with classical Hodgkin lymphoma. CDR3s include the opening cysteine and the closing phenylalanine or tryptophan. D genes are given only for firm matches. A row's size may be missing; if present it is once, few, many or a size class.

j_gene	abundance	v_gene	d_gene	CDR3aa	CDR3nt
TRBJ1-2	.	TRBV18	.	CASSPPGHRTNYGYTF	TGTGCCAGCTCACCTCCCGGACACCGGACTAACTATGGCTACACCTTC
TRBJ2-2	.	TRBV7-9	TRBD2	CASRRTGLAENTGELFF	TGTGCCAGCAGGAGAACGGGACTAGCAGAGAACACCGGGGAGCTGTTTTTT
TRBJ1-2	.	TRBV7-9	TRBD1	CASSTTSTGGLAGYTF	TGTGCCAGCAGCACCACGTCGACAGGGGGCTTAGCTGGCTACACCTTC
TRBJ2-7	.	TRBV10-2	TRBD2	CASSEVAGGHGEQYF	TGCGCCAGCAGTGAGGTAGCGGGAGGGCATGGCGAGCAGTACTTC
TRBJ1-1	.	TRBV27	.	CASSPRVRISDTEALF	TGTGCCAGCAGCCCCCGAGTTAGGATATCGGACACTGAAGCTCTCTTT
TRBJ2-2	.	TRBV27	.	CASSLSLSGGELFF	TGTGCCAGCAGTTTATCTTTATCTGGCGGGGAGCTGTTTTTT
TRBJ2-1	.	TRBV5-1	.	CASSPGTLTNSYNEQFF	TGCGCCAGCAGCCCGGGGACTCTTACCAACTCCTACAATGAGCAGTTCTTC
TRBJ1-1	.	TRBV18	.	CASSRTGVVLNTEAFF	TGTGCCAGCTCGCGGACGGGGGTAGTGTTGAACACTGAAGCTTTCTTT
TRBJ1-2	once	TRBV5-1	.	CASSPSQANYGYTF	TGCGCCAGCAGCCCCAGCCAGGCTAACTATGGCTACACCTTC
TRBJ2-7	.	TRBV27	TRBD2	CASSPRGVAGGYEQYF	TGTGCCAGCAGTCCCCGTGGGGTAGCGGGAGGCTACGAGCAGTACTTC
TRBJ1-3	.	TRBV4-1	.	CASSQIWTGSGNTIYF	TGCGCCAGCAGCCAGATTTGGACCGGCTCTGGAAACACCATATATTTT
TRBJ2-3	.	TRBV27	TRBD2	CASSQTSGSTDTQYF	TGTGCCAGCAGTCAAACTAGCGGGAGCACAGATACGCAGTATTTT
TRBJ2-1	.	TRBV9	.	CASSVRWEYNEQFF	TGTGCCAGCAGCGTAAGGTGGGAATACAATGAGCAGTTCTTC
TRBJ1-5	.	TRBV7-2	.	CASSLVADSNQPQHF	TGTGCCAGCAGCTTAGTGGCAGATAGCAATCAGCCCCAGCATTTT
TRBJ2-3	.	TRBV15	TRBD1	CATSSRTGGLDTQYF	TGTGCCACCAGCAGCAGGACAGGGGGCTTGGATACGCAGTATTTT
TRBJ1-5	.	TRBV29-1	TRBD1	CSVQTGTGNQPQHF	TGCAGCGTTCAGACCGGGACAGGGAATCAGCCCCAGCATTTT
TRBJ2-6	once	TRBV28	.	CASTPTQTPSSGANVLTF	TGTGCCAGCACCCCAACCCAGACACCAAGCTCTGGGGCCAACGTCCTGACTTTC
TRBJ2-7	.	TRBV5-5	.	CASSLLGTLSEQYF	TGTGCCAGCAGCTTGTTGGGGACCCTCTCCGAGCAGTACTTC